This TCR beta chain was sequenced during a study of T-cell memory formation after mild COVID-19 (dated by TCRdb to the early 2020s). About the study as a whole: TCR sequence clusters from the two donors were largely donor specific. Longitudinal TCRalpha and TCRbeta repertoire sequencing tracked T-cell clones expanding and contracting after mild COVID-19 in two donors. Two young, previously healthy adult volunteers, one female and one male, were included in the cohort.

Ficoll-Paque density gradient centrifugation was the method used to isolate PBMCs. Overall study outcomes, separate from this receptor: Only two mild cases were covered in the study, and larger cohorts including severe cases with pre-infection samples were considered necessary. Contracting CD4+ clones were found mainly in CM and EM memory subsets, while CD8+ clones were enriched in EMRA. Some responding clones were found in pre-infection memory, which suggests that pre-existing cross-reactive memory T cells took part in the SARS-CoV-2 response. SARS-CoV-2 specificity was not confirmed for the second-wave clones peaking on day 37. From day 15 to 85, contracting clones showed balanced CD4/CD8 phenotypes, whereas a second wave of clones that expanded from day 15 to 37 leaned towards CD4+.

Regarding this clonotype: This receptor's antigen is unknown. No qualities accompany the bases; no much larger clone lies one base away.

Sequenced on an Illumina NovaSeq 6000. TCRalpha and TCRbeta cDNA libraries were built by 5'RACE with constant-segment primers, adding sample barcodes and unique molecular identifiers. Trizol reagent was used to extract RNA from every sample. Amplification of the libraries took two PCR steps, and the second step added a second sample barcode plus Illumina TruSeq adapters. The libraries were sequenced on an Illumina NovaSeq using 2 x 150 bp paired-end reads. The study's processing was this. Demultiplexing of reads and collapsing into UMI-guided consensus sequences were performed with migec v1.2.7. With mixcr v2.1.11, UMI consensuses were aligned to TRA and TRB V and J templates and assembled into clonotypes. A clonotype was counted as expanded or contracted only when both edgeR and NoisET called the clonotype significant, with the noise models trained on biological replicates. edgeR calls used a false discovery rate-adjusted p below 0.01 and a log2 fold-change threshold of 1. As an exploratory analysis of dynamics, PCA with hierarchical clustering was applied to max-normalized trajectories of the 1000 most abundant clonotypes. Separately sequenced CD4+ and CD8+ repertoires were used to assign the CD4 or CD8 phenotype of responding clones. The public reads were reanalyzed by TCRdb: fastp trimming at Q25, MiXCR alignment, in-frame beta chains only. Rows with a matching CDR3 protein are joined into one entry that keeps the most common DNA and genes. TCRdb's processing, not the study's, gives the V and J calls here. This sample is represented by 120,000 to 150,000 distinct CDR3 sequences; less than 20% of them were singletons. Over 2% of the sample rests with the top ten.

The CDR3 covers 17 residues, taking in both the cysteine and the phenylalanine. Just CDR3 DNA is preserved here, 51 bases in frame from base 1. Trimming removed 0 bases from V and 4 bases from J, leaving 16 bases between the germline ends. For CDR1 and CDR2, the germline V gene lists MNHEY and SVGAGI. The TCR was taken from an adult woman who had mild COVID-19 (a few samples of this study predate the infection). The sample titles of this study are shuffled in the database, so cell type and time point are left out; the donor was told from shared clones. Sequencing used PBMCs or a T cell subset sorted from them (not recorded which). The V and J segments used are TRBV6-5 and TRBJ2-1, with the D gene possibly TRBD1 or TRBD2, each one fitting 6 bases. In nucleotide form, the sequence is TGTGCCAGCAGTTACTCGCCCTCGGGGGCAGGTTACAATGAGCAGTTCTTC. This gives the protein CASSYSPSGAGYNEQFF.